This T cell receptor beta chain was found in a study of T cells after yellow fever vaccination. The CDR3 consists of 13 residues. With V trimmed by 11 bases and J by 0 bases, 5 bases remained unmatched. Germline CDR1 SGHDN, CDR2 FVKESK. By 5'RACE template switching, TCR cDNA was produced, with a universal primer site and UMIs added in the process. TCRdb redid the calling of the 5' RACE reads with MiXCR, one entry per CDR3 protein. The repertoire consists of around 600,000 distinct CDR3 sequences, with about 12% occurring once and the leading ten covering approximately 15%. This clonotype occurred a few times. What it recognizes is unknown. Overall study results and limits: The secondary response was weaker, and its peak arrived faster, on day 5 versus 15.

The clonotype was recovered from a man younger than 40 who received the YFV17D yellow fever vaccine. Specimen: PBMCs, collected on the day of the yellow fever booster vaccination. The gene calls are TRBV14 and TRBJ2-3; 7 nucleotides agree with TRBD2. The CDR3 sequence is CASGEGSTDTQYF. In DNA, the CDR3 is TGTGCCTCCGGGGAGGGCAGCACAGATACGCAGTATTTT. The entire variable domain, with the rest obtained from reference TRBV14 and TRBJ2-3, is as follows: EAGVTQFPSHSVIEKGQTVTLRCDPISGHDNLYWYRRVMGKEIKFLLHFVKESKQDESGMPNNRFLAERTGGTYSTLKVQPAELEDSGVYFCASGEGSTDTQYFGPGTRLTVL.